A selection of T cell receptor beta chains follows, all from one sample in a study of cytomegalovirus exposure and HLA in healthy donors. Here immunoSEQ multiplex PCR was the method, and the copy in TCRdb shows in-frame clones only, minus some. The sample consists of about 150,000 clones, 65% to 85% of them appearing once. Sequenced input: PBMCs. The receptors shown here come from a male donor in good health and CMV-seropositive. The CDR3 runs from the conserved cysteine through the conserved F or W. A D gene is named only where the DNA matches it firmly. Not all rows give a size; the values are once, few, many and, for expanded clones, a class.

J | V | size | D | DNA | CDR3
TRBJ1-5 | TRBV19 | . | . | TGTGCCAGTAGTGTTCAGGGGAATGGGCAGCCCCAGCATTTT | CASSVQGNGQPQHF
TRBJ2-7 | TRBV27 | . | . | TGTGCCAGCAGTTTATTTGGGGGACTCTACGAGCAGTACTTC | CASSLFGGLYEQYF
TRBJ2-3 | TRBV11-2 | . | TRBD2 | TGTGCCAGCAGCCTGGGGACTAGCGGGAGCACAGATACGCAGTATTTT | CASSLGTSGSTDTQYF
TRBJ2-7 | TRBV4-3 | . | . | TGCGCCAGCAGCCAAGAGGAGTCCGTCGGGGAGCAGTACTTC | CASSQEESVGEQYF
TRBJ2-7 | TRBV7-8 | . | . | TGTGCCAGCTCGGAGGGGCCGTACGGCGAGCAGTACTTC | CASSEGPYGEQYF
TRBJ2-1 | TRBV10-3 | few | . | TGTGCCATCAGTGAGCCAGTAACGAATGAGCAGTTCTTC | CAISEPVTNEQFF
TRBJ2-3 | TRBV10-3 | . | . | TGTGCCATCAGTGAGTCGTACGGGAGAGACACAGATACGCAGTATTTT | CAISESYGRDTDTQYF
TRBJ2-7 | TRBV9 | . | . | TGTGCCAGCAGCGTACAAACGGATCCGGGATACGAGCAGTACTTC | CASSVQTDPGYEQYF
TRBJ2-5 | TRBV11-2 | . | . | TGTGCCAGCAGTTCGGGGGTAGCGGTTCTCCAAGAGACCCAGTACTTC | CASSSGVAVLQETQYF
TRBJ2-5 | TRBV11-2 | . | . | TGTGCCAGTGGACAGTCGGGAGAGACCCAGTACTTC | CASGQSGETQYF
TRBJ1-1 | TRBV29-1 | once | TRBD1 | TGCAGCGTCCGCCGGGACAGCAAATTTTCTGAAGCTTTCTTT | CSVRRDSKFSEAFF
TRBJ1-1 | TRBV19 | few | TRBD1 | TGTGCCAGTAGTACTCAATGGACAGGGGCGGATCTGAACACTGAAGCTTTCTTT | CASSTQWTGADLNTEAFF
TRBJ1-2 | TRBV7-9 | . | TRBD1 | TGTGCCAGCAGCGCCCCGGGACAGGGGGCTCCATCCTACACCTTC | CASSAPGQGAPSYTF
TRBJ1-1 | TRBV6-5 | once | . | TGTGCCACCGCCCTCTGGCAGGGCCTGGACACTGAAGCTTTCTTT | CATALWQGLDTEAFF